Included here is one TCR beta chain sequence, with context. Its specificity is not known. The sample originates from a study of cytomegalovirus exposure and HLA in healthy donors. General observations from the study: Several V segments, TRBV6-2 and TRBV6-3 among them, could not be told apart and were dropped. Association of a missense DCLRE1C variant with TCR beta V- and J-gene trimming was reported in a later analysis. Most of the CMV-associated TCR beta chains (in a later analysis) appeared to be HLA-restricted.

This CDR3 region has 13 residues. Deletions cut 0 bases from V and 6 bases from J, with 9 bases between. Germline loops: CDR1 LGHNA, CDR2 YSLEER. The PCR contained 60 Vbeta and 13 Jbeta primers. The method was immunoSEQ multiplex PCR; TCRdb's version includes in-frame clones alone and lacks a portion of them. The data hold approximately 200,000 clones, with 75% to 85% observed a single time. Sequenced input: PBMCs. The chain uses TRBV4-3 and TRBJ2-7, with a tentative D call TRBD1 (6 bases). This sequence was found in a girl aged 10 to 17 in good health and CMV-seronegative. The CDR3 DNA reads TGCGCCAGCAGCCAAGATAGGGGGAGCGAGCAGTACTTC. It translates to CASSQDRGSEQYF.